The next 29 T cell receptor beta chains were all read from a single sample in a study of T cells in Graves' hyperthyroidism and ophthalmopathy. The source material, RNA transcripts, was used to amplify TCR beta CDR3 regions. First-round RT-PCR of the TCR CDR3 relied on the HTBI primer set. MiXCR, run by TCRdb on the multiplex PCR reads, gives a single entry per CDR3 protein. Found here are roughly 560,000 distinct CDR3 sequences, roughly 14% of them singletons; the top ten hold roughly 4.3%. What was sequenced was blood. The origin of the receptors is a woman between 35 and 50 years old with Graves' ophthalmopathy.

This clonotype was seen repeatedly, ten times or more. The chain combines TRBV19 with TRBJ2-5; tentative D call: TRBD2 (5 bases). Trimming stripped 7 bases from V and 4 bases from J, with 10 bases between. CDR1 and CDR2 (germline): LNHDA, SQIVND (reference sequence). The CDR3 spans 12 residues. CDR3 amino acids: CASNDYGETQYF. For the CDR3, the DNA is TGTGCCAGTAACGACTACGGAGAGACCCAGTACTTC.

This clonotype was detected many times. Relative to the germline gene, one junction end is altered; a read error may explain this. The rearrangement uses TRBV6-5 and TRBJ1-1; no clear D. CDR1 and CDR2 (germline): MNHEY, SVGAGI. This CDR3 has 12 residues. CDR3: CANSFANTEAFF. The DNA of the CDR3 is TGTGCCAACAGTTTCGCGAACACTGAAGCTTTCTTT.

Only one count was recorded for this clonotype. This chain's CDR3 is CASSLGLGAANTGELFF. The CDR3 DNA follows: TGTGCCAGCAGCTTAGGTTTGGGGGCCGCGAACACCGGGGAGCTGTTTTTT. The chain links TRBV13 to TRBJ2-2, with a tentative D call TRBD1 (6 bases). V was trimmed by 0 bases and J by 0 bases, leaving 11 bases between them. Germline V gives CDR1 PRHDT, CDR2 FYEKMQ (reference sequence). The CDR3 contains 17 residues.

This clonotype was observed at least ten times. The chain has TRBV27 and TRBJ2-5; D may be TRBD1 (6 bases). Germline CDR1 reads MNHEY; CDR2 reads SMNVEV (reference sequence). The CDR3 runs to 15 residues. Trimming took 0 bases from V and 0 from J, leaving 8 bases between them. CDR3 region: CASSLSGAHQETQYF. The CDR3 DNA reads as TGTGCCAGCAGTTTATCGGGGGCCCACCAAGAGACCCAGTACTTC.

This clonotype was detected many times. The rearrangement links TRBV10-3 to TRBJ2-5; the match to TRBD1 covers 9 bases. This CDR3 spans 14 amino acids. Per the germline V gene, CDR1 is ENHRY and CDR2 is SYGVKD. J gave up 1 base and V 5 bases, and 2 bases lay outside the gene matches. The CDR3 sequence is CAISPTGGQETQYF. Here the CDR3 DNA reads TGTGCCATCAGTCCGACAGGGGGCCAAGAGACCCAGTACTTC.

This clonotype was counted at least ten times. The V call is TRBV28, the J call TRBJ2-2; D possibly corresponds to TRBD1 (5 bases). The CDR3 has 19 residues. Looked up from germline, CDR1 is MDHEN and CDR2 is SYDVKM. V lost 0 bases, J lost 5 bases, and 22 bases lay in between. In nucleotides, the CDR3 is TGTGCCAGCAGTTTATGGACTCGGACAAGGGTTACCACAACCGGGGAGCTGTTTTTT. Translated, it gives CASSLWTRTRVTTTGELFF.

This clonotype has at least ten counts. The chain employs TRBV28 and TRBJ1-5; D remains unclear. CDR1 is MDHEN and CDR2 is SYDVKM in the germline V gene. V lost 6 bases, J lost 0 bases, and 9 bases lay in between. The CDR3 sequence is 14 residues long. CDR3 in amino acids: CASSLRYSNQPQHF. In DNA, the CDR3 is TGTGCCAGCAGCCTCAGGTATAGCAATCAGCCCCAGCATTTT.

At least ten counts were recorded for this clonotype. DNA of the CDR3: TGTGCCAGCAGTTTTCCCCTACAGAATCAGCCCCAGCATTTT. Protein: CASSFPLQNQPQHF. V gene TRBV28 combines with J gene TRBJ1-5; unclear D gene. The CDR3 runs 14 residues. CDR1 is MDHEN, CDR2 SYDVKM, per germline. The ends were cut back, 3 bases at V and 4 bases at J, with 10 bases in the middle. The whole variable domain, filled in from reference TRBV28 and TRBJ1-5, reads DVKVTQSSRYLVKRTGEKVFLECVQDMDHENMFWYRQDPGLGLRLIYFSYDVKMKEKGDIPEGYSVSREKKERFSLILESASTNQTSMYLCASSFPLQNQPQHFGDGTRLSIL.

This clonotype has a count of ten or more. This rearrangement joins TRBV20-1 to TRBJ2-7; no reliable D call. This CDR3 has 12 residues. V was trimmed by 5 bases and J by 2 bases, leaving 10 bases between them. Germline lookup yields CDR1 DFQATT and CDR2 SNEGSKA (reference sequence). The CDR3 loop is CSAPRSPYEQYF. In nucleotides, the CDR3 is TGCAGTGCTCCGCGTTCACCCTACGAGCAGTACTTC.

This clonotype was counted only a few times. CDR3 bases: TGTGCCAGCAGCGGACTTGATCCGCCTGGGGCCAACGTCCTGACTTTC. It translates to CASSGLDPPGANVLTF. The gene calls are TRBV14 and TRBJ2-6, with a possible D match to TRBD2 (5 bases). The germline CDR1 and CDR2 sequences are SGHDN and FVKESK. The V end was cut by 5 bases, the J end by 2 bases, with 13 bases between. This CDR3 has 16 amino acids.

There are many counts of this clonotype. The chain joins TRBV5-1 to TRBJ1-1, with D uncertain. This CDR3 is built from 13 residues. V dropped 2 bases and J dropped 5 bases, with 10 bases sitting between them. Germline V CDR1 and CDR2: SGHRS, YFSETQ. CDR3 sequence reads: CASSFDGWTEAFF. The CDR3 DNA sequence: TGCGCCAGCAGCTTCGATGGGTGGACTGAAGCTTTCTTT. The full variable domain, its missing parts supplied by reference TRBV5-1 and TRBJ1-1, is KAGVTQTPRYLIKTRGQQVTLSCSPISGHRSVSWYQQTPGQGLQFLFEYFSETQRNKGNFPGRFSGRQFSNSRSEMNVSTLELGDSALYLCASSFDGWTEAFFGQGTRLTVV.

The chain is built from TRBV2 and TRBJ2-2, with D possibly matching TRBD2 (6 bases). This CDR3 region has 14 residues. Germline loops: CDR1 SNHLY, CDR2 FYNNEI. V lost 8 bases and J 0 bases, leaving 10 bases between the germline ends. The DNA for the CDR3 is TGTGCCAGCGCCCGGGACTCGAACACCGGGGAGCTGTTTTTT. This translates into CASARDSNTGELFF.

This clonotype was found many times. One junction end disagrees with the germline gene, perhaps due to a read error. This chain uses TRBV28 with TRBJ2-7; 14 bases map to TRBD2. Germline V CDR1 and CDR2: MDHEN, SYDVKM. CDR3 length equals 14 residues. The CDR3 spells CASSFGPGLAGGAF. In DNA, the CDR3 is TGTGCCAGCAGTTTTGGCCCCGGACTAGCGGGAGGAGCCTTC.

The table lists this clonotype with many counts. V usage is TRBV6-1 and J usage is TRBJ2-2; 8 bases line up with TRBD2. Trimming removed 5 bases from V and 4 bases from J; junction bases left unmatched: 9. Looked up from germline, CDR1 is MNHNS and CDR2 is SASEGT. There are 16 residues in the CDR3. The CDR3 here is CASSPRTSPGTGELFF. Here the CDR3 DNA reads TGTGCCAGCAGTCCAAGGACTAGCCCCGGCACCGGGGAGCTGTTTTTT.

In its sample, this clonotype was seen many times. V is TRBV7-2 and J is TRBJ1-5, with 7 bases matching TRBD1. The V gene end was trimmed by 5 bases and the J gene end by 11 bases; junction bases not matched to a gene: 15. CDR3 size: 15 residues. Germline assignment: CDR1 SGHTA and CDR2 FQGNSA. The CDR3 sequence: CASSQLLGGTAAQHF. The CDR3 nucleotides are TGTGCCAGCAGCCAACTATTAGGGGGGACAGCGGCCCAGCATTTT.

The rearrangement joins TRBV20-1 to TRBJ2-3; TRBD1 is a possible D gene (6 bases). Per the germline V gene, CDR1 is DFQATT and CDR2 is SNEGSKA (reference sequence). This CDR3 comprises 15 residues. V was cut by 4 bases and J by 2 bases, with 16 bases left in between. Here the CDR3 DNA reads TGCAGTGCTATCTCTCCCCAGGGGACCACAGATACGCAGTATTTT. Translation gives CSAISPQGTTDTQYF.

This chain connects TRBV15 to TRBJ2-2; D gene unclear. V was cut by 0 bases and J by 5 bases, with 16 bases left in between. This CDR3 is built from 17 residues. Germline CDR1 is LNHNV and CDR2 is YYDKDF (reference sequence). The CDR3 spells CATSRDPSSIRTGELFF. Written as DNA, the CDR3 is TGTGCCACCAGCAGAGATCCCTCCAGTATTAGGACCGGGGAGCTGTTTTTT.

The table lists this clonotype with a few counts. The chain recombines TRBV29-1 with TRBJ2-3; 12 nucleotides align to TRBD2. The CDR3 spans 16 residues. CDR1 and CDR2 from the germline V gene are SQVTM and ANQGSEA. V was pared by 6 bases and J by 0 bases, with 7 bases of the junction left unmatched. For the CDR3, the DNA is TGCAGCGTCGCCGGACTAGCGGGACATAGCACAGATACGCAGTATTTT. This encodes CSVAGLAGHSTDTQYF.

The chain has TRBV5-1 and TRBJ2-7; weak D call: TRBD2 (6 bases). The CDR3 runs to 16 residues. Trimming removed 4 bases from V and 3 bases from J, with 20 bases in between. Germline V gives CDR1 SGHRS, CDR2 YFSETQ. This CDR3 is CASSPSRDWFRYEQYF. The CDR3 region has the DNA TGCGCCAGCAGCCCGTCCCGGGACTGGTTTCGCTACGAGCAGTACTTC.

This clonotype was detected a few times. The genes are TRBV5-1 and TRBJ2-7; perhaps TRBD2 as D (5 bases). CDR1 is SGHRS and CDR2 is YFSETQ in the germline V gene. The CDR3 sequence is 14 residues long. V shed 5 bases and J shed 0 bases, with 12 bases lying between them. CDR3 sequence reads: CASRGSGASYEQYF. The CDR3 region has the DNA TGCGCCAGCAGGGGCAGCGGAGCCTCCTACGAGCAGTACTTC.

V and J are TRBV20-1 and TRBJ1-1, with a tentative D call TRBD1 (5 bases). The CDR3 sequence is 16 residues long. V lost 2 bases to trimming and J lost 6 bases, with 22 bases between them. CDR1 and CDR2 (germline): DFQATT, SNEGSKA (reference sequence). CDR3 sequence reads: CSARITPGGEFAEAFF. DNA for the CDR3: TGCAGTGCTAGAATAACGCCCGGGGGGGAATTCGCTGAAGCTTTCTTT.

This clonotype was recorded a few times. This sequence joins TRBV30 and TRBJ1-5; TRBD1 aligns across 10 bases. With V trimmed by 4 bases and J by 3 bases, 6 bases remained unmatched. The germline CDR1 and CDR2 sequences are GTSNPN and SVGIG (reference sequence). The CDR3 covers 15 residues. In DNA form, the CDR3 reads TGTGCCTGGACTCAAGGACAGGGGGACAATCAGCCCCAGCATTTT. The encoded protein is CAWTQGQGDNQPQHF.

The J gene is TRBJ2-6, the V gene TRBV7-9; TRBD1 matches at 7 bases. Germline CDR1 is SEHNR and CDR2 is FQNEAQ (reference sequence). This CDR3 has 15 amino acids. V trimming: 5 bases; J trimming: 2 bases; junction bases outside the gene matches: 3. The CDR3 reads CASSLDRAGANVLTF. CDR3 coding DNA: TGTGCCAGCAGCCTTGACAGGGCTGGGGCCAACGTCCTGACTTTC.

In its sample, this clonotype was seen many times. The chain links TRBV6-5 to TRBJ2-2; D is unresolved. Between the trimmed V and J ends, which lost 2 bases and 5 bases, there was a span of 9 bases. CDR1 is MNHEY and CDR2 is SVGAGI in the germline V gene. The CDR3 loop spans 14 amino acids. The CDR3 DNA is TGTGCCAGCAGTTACAGGCGGAAAACCGGGGAGCTGTTTTTT. It codes for CASSYRRKTGELFF.

In this sample, this clonotype turned up many times. V gene TRBV6-1 combines with J gene TRBJ1-5; TRBD1 might be the D (6 bases). CDR1 and CDR2 (germline): MNHNS, SASEGT. The germline V and J ends were trimmed by 4 bases and 1 base, with 8 bases remaining between them. The CDR3 has 14 amino acids. In DNA, the CDR3 is TGTGCCAGCAGTGGGACAGAAAGCAATCAGCCCCAGCATTTT. This encodes CASSGTESNQPQHF.

This clonotype was recorded at least ten times. The chain uses TRBV2 and TRBJ2-2; TRBD2 aligns across 11 bases. This CDR3 has 16 residues. Germline trimming cut 5 bases from V and 1 base from J; bases unmatched to any gene: 3. Germline V gives CDR1 SNHLY, CDR2 FYNNEI. The CDR3 protein is CASSPTSGRNTGELFF. In DNA, the CDR3 is TGTGCCAGCAGTCCTACTAGCGGGAGGAACACCGGGGAGCTGTTTTTT.

This clonotype was counted many times. V usage is TRBV27 and J usage is TRBJ2-7; 8 bases line up with TRBD2. V lost 2 bases, J lost 1 base, and 7 bases stayed unmatched. Germline V CDR1 and CDR2: MNHEY, SMNVEV (reference sequence). The CDR3 has 16 residues. DNA of the CDR3: TGTGCCAGCAGTTTAACAGCGGGAGCCCTTTCCTACGAGCAGTACTTC. It specifies CASSLTAGALSYEQYF.

This clonotype has a count of ten or more. CDR3 residues: CSASMVAGELFF. For the CDR3, the DNA is TGCAGTGCTTCCATGGTGGCCGGGGAGCTGTTTTTT. This sequence joins TRBV20-1 and TRBJ2-2; the D is unclear. The CDR3 extends over 12 amino acids. Germline V CDR1 and CDR2: DFQATT, SNEGSKA (reference sequence). V was cut by 5 bases and J by 6 bases, with 10 bases left in between.

This clonotype was detected many times. CDR3 loop: CASSYTTGPQDTGELFF. DNA for the CDR3: TGTGCCAGCAGTTACACCACCGGACCTCAAGACACCGGGGAGCTGTTTTTT. This chain links TRBV6-2 or TRBV6-3 with TRBJ2-2; no clear D. Germline loops: CDR1 MNHEY, CDR2 SVGEGT. The CDR3 spans 17 residues. Trimming removed 2 bases at V and 3 bases at J, with 16 bases between.